This entry describes one TCR beta chain. Its antigen specificity is not known. Per-nucleotide qualities are absent, and no much larger clonotype sits a single base away. These data come from a study of blood T cell repertoires in COVID-19 (dated by TCRdb to between 2020 and 2021). Regarding the research as a whole: Samples from collaborators originated in the United States, Italy and Spain and spanned both the acute and convalescent phases of COVID-19. The material from the prospective study consisted of cDNA or gDNA derived from T cells, B-cell-depleted T cells, or PBMCs. The dataset comprised deeply sampled blood TCRbeta repertoires from subjects exposed to, actively infected with, or recovered from COVID-19. The repertoires were released in a freely available public database meant as a resource for research on the immune response to SARS-CoV-2. Samples were obtained from the ongoing ImmuneRACE study (first 160 participants) and from over 1,000 subjects provided by 6 global collaborators. A de-identified subject ID, COVID-19 status, age in years and sex were almost always included in the sample metadata. HLA class I and class II types, where available, came from metadata supplied by the sample provider rather than from assay-based typing. Paper-wide results and their limitations: The amount of clinical and demographic metadata varied by source and participant and was provided uncurated.

A second Seattle source provided samples from volunteer blood donors who had recovered from COVID-19. Collaborating institutions collected whole blood in K2EDTA tubes following their own protocols. For TCRbeta analysis, collaborator samples were shipped as frozen whole blood, as isolated PBMCs, or as DNA extracted from either sample type. The CDR3 spans 16 residues, from the cysteine through the phenylalanine. Of all the DNA, just the CDR3 is kept, 48 bases in frame from base 1. Trimming at the junction amounts to 3 bases on V and 7 bases on J, and the germline ends lie 16 bases apart. CDR1 LNHDA and CDR2 SQIVND were looked up in the germline V gene (reference sequence). TCRbeta CDR3 regions were amplified from genomic DNA using the immunoSEQ Assay, a bias-controlled multiplex PCR. The original pipeline was this. Nucleated cell counts per sample were estimated from amplification of reference gene primers within the assay. To quantify the absolute abundance of each unique TCRbeta CDR3 rearrangement, sequence reads were collapsed and filtered. For each sample, productive Simpson clonality was calculated by taking the square root of Simpson's diversity index across productive rearrangements. The table was pulled from immuneACCESS by TCRdb, which kept in-frame rearrangements only. Such tables lose some clones; where checked, under half of the loss comes from unresolved V genes, and the rest has no known cause. That table gives V, J and clone size, and the DNA gave D and trimming. The sample table shows approximately 150,000 clones, and over 70% are seen once. Approximately 18% of the sample is held by the ten biggest clonotypes.

Sequencing used peripheral blood. Here the chain combines TRBV19 and TRBJ2-6; TRBD2 could be the D gene, as 6 bases match. This sequence originates from a woman aged 70-85 years who had recovered from COVID-19. The CDR3 in this case is CASSIRRGGGANVLTF. The DNA sequence follows: TGTGCCAGTAGTATCAGGCGTGGGGGAGGAGCCAACGTCCTGACTTTC.